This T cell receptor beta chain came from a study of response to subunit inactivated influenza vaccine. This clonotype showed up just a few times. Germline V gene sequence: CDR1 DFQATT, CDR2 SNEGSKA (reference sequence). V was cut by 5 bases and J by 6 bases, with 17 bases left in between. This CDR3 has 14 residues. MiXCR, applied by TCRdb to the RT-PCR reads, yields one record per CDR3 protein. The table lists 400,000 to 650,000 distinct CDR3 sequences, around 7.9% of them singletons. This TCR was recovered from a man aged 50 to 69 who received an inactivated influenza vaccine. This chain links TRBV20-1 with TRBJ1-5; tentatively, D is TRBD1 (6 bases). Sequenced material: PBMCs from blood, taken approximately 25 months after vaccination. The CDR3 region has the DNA TGCAGTGCTCGGGATGGGGGGGCAAGTCAGCCCCAGCATTTT. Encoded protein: CSARDGGASQPQHF.